The rows below give T cell receptor beta chains drawn from one sample of a study of cytomegalovirus exposure and HLA in healthy donors. Generated by immunoSEQ multiplex PCR, the TCRdb table keeps only in-frame clones and is missing some. The sample shows tens of thousands of clones, approximately 80% of them seen only once. The specimen was PBMCs. These receptors all come from a young woman in good health and CMV-seronegative. Each CDR3 is given with its conserved first and last residue. The D gene is left open where the match is weak. Clone sizes are given selectively: once, few, many, or a class where the clone is expanded.

d_call: TRBD2; v_call: TRBV28; clone_size: .; j_call: TRBJ2-7; cdr3_aa: CASSLAGGVTYEQYF; cdr3_nt: TGTGCCAGCAGTCTAGCGGGAGGAGTGACCTACGAGCAGTACTTC
d_call: TRBD2; v_call: TRBV7-3; clone_size: .; j_call: TRBJ2-5; cdr3_aa: CASSFAGGLGDEQYF; cdr3_nt: TGTGCCAGCAGCTTCGCGGGAGGCCTGGGTGATGAGCAGTACTTC
d_call: TRBD2; v_call: TRBV4-2; clone_size: .; j_call: TRBJ2-7; cdr3_aa: CASSQEGAGGSGRGYEQYF; cdr3_nt: TGTGCCAGCAGCCAAGAGGGAGCAGGGGGTAGCGGGAGAGGCTACGAGCAGTACTTC
d_call: .; v_call: TRBV18; clone_size: once; j_call: TRBJ1-1; cdr3_aa: CASSLGHLNTEAFF; cdr3_nt: TGTGCCAGCTCACTCGGACACCTCAACACTGAAGCTTTCTTT
d_call: .; v_call: TRBV6-5; clone_size: .; j_call: TRBJ1-2; cdr3_aa: CASSRTAGFPYGYTF; cdr3_nt: TGTGCCAGCAGCCGCACGGCAGGGTTTCCTTATGGCTACACCTTC
d_call: TRBD1; v_call: TRBV7-8; clone_size: .; j_call: TRBJ1-1; cdr3_aa: CASSLTGRGTEAFF; cdr3_nt: TGTGCCAGCAGCTTGACAGGGCGAGGCACTGAAGCTTTCTTT
d_call: TRBD1; v_call: TRBV19; clone_size: .; j_call: TRBJ1-2; cdr3_aa: CASQGAAYGYTF; cdr3_nt: TGTGCCAGCCAGGGGGCCGCCTATGGCTACACCTTC
d_call: .; v_call: TRBV2; clone_size: .; j_call: TRBJ1-1; cdr3_aa: CASLPGGRTEAFF; cdr3_nt: TGTGCCAGCCTCCCGGGGGGCCGGACTGAAGCTTTCTTT
d_call: .; v_call: TRBV7-2; clone_size: .; j_call: TRBJ1-5; cdr3_aa: CASSFSGDQPQHF; cdr3_nt: TGTGCCAGCAGTTTTTCGGGGGATCAGCCCCAGCATTTT
d_call: TRBD1; v_call: TRBV27; clone_size: .; j_call: TRBJ2-7; cdr3_aa: CASSIGTGGYEQYF; cdr3_nt: TGTGCCAGCAGCATTGGGACAGGGGGGTACGAGCAGTACTTC
d_call: .; v_call: TRBV15; clone_size: .; j_call: TRBJ2-7; cdr3_aa: CATSRSVSYEQYF; cdr3_nt: TGTGCCACCAGCAGGAGCGTCTCCTACGAGCAGTACTTC
d_call: TRBD2; v_call: TRBV7-2; clone_size: few; j_call: TRBJ2-1; cdr3_aa: CASSLASGSVNEQFF; cdr3_nt: TGTGCCAGCAGCTTAGCTAGCGGGAGCGTCAATGAGCAGTTCTTC
d_call: .; v_call: TRBV19; clone_size: .; j_call: TRBJ1-5; cdr3_aa: CASSIRREGQPQHF; cdr3_nt: TGTGCCAGTAGTATCCGACGGGAGGGTCAGCCCCAGCATTTT
d_call: TRBD1; v_call: TRBV7-3; clone_size: once; j_call: TRBJ2-2; cdr3_aa: CASSPRDRGSAGELFF; cdr3_nt: TGTGCCAGCAGCCCACGGGACAGGGGTTCTGCCGGGGAGCTGTTTTTT
d_call: .; v_call: TRBV7-6; clone_size: .; j_call: TRBJ2-2; cdr3_aa: CASSLERATGELFF; cdr3_nt: TGTGCCAGCAGCTTAGAGCGTGCCACCGGGGAGCTGTTTTTT
d_call: TRBD1; v_call: TRBV29-1; clone_size: once; j_call: TRBJ1-5; cdr3_aa: CSVEDAPGGGQPQHF; cdr3_nt: TGCAGCGTTGAAGATGCCCCAGGGGGAGGTCAGCCCCAGCATTTT
d_call: TRBD2; v_call: TRBV7-2; clone_size: .; j_call: TRBJ2-1; cdr3_aa: CASSLVAGGVNEQFF; cdr3_nt: TGTGCCAGCAGCTTAGTAGCGGGAGGTGTCAATGAGCAGTTCTTC
d_call: .; v_call: TRBV2; clone_size: .; j_call: TRBJ2-2; cdr3_aa: CASVGERDTGELFF; cdr3_nt: TGTGCCAGCGTTGGGGAGCGGGACACCGGGGAGCTGTTTTTT
d_call: .; v_call: TRBV27; clone_size: .; j_call: TRBJ2-3; cdr3_aa: CASSLTAPGYTQYF; cdr3_nt: TGTGCCAGCAGTTTAACCGCCCCGGGATATACGCAGTATTTT
d_call: TRBD1; v_call: TRBV25-1; clone_size: once; j_call: TRBJ2-7; cdr3_aa: CASSPNTGQGPSLYEQYF; cdr3_nt: TGTGCCAGCAGTCCTAACACGGGACAGGGCCCCAGCCTCTACGAGCAGTACTTC
d_call: TRBD1; v_call: TRBV19; clone_size: .; j_call: TRBJ2-7; cdr3_aa: CASSFRQGVGEQYF; cdr3_nt: TGTGCCAGTAGTTTCCGACAGGGGGTGGGGGAGCAGTACTTC
d_call: .; v_call: TRBV7-9; clone_size: .; j_call: TRBJ2-7; cdr3_aa: CAITESSGRPTHEQYF; cdr3_nt: TGTGCCATCACGGAGAGTAGCGGCAGGCCCACCCACGAGCAGTACTTC
d_call: .; v_call: TRBV4-1; clone_size: .; j_call: TRBJ1-5; cdr3_aa: CASSQDLGARRLNQPQHF; cdr3_nt: TGCGCCAGCAGCCAAGACCTGGGGGCCCGCCGCCTCAATCAGCCCCAGCATTTT
d_call: TRBD2; v_call: TRBV19; clone_size: few; j_call: TRBJ2-1; cdr3_aa: CASSLRGPGLVFNEQFF; cdr3_nt: TGTGCCAGTAGTTTACGAGGACCGGGACTAGTTTTCAATGAGCAGTTCTTC
d_call: .; v_call: TRBV7-8; clone_size: .; j_call: TRBJ1-1; cdr3_aa: CASSLYRVGTEAFF; cdr3_nt: TGTGCCAGCAGCTTATACAGGGTGGGCACTGAAGCTTTCTTT
d_call: TRBD2; v_call: TRBV30; clone_size: .; j_call: TRBJ2-1; cdr3_aa: CAWSHGTSVPNEQFF; cdr3_nt: TGTGCCTGGAGCCACGGGACTAGCGTGCCCAATGAGCAGTTCTTC
d_call: .; v_call: TRBV29-1; clone_size: .; j_call: TRBJ1-1; cdr3_aa: CSVKGGNTEAFF; cdr3_nt: TGCAGCGTGAAAGGGGGGAACACTGAAGCTTTCTTT
d_call: TRBD2; v_call: TRBV5-1; clone_size: .; j_call: TRBJ2-7; cdr3_aa: CASSFGLAEPSYGQYF; cdr3_nt: TGCGCCAGCAGCTTTGGACTAGCGGAGCCCTCCTACGGGCAGTACTTC
d_call: TRBD2; v_call: TRBV6-4; clone_size: .; j_call: TRBJ2-3; cdr3_aa: CASSPSGAHTDTQYF; cdr3_nt: TGTGCCAGCAGTCCCAGCGGGGCCCACACAGATACGCAGTATTTT
d_call: .; v_call: TRBV28; clone_size: .; j_call: TRBJ1-4; cdr3_aa: CASSSGGREKLFF; cdr3_nt: TGTGCCAGCAGCTCGGGCGGGCGGGAAAAACTGTTTTTT
d_call: .; v_call: TRBV10-3; clone_size: .; j_call: TRBJ2-7; cdr3_aa: CAISGVTGLNYEQYF; cdr3_nt: TGTGCCATCAGTGGGGTGACAGGTTTGAACTACGAGCAGTACTTC
d_call: .; v_call: TRBV6-1; clone_size: .; j_call: TRBJ2-4; cdr3_aa: CASSESRLEDIQYF; cdr3_nt: TGTGCCAGCAGTGAATCTCGCCTTGAGGACATTCAGTACTTC
d_call: .; v_call: TRBV5-1; clone_size: .; j_call: TRBJ2-1; cdr3_aa: CASSADGGTYNEQFF; cdr3_nt: TGCGCCAGCAGCGCCGACGGAGGGACCTACAATGAGCAGTTCTTC
d_call: .; v_call: TRBV27; clone_size: .; j_call: TRBJ1-6; cdr3_aa: CASSLRGSPLHF; cdr3_nt: TGTGCCAGCAGCCTCAGGGGTTCACCCCTCCACTTT
d_call: .; v_call: TRBV12-5; clone_size: .; j_call: TRBJ1-1; cdr3_aa: CASGLDSPNTEAFF; cdr3_nt: TGTGCTAGTGGTTTGGACTCTCCGAACACTGAAGCTTTCTTT
d_call: TRBD1; v_call: TRBV5-1; clone_size: .; j_call: TRBJ1-3; cdr3_aa: CASSPDRSSGNTIYF; cdr3_nt: TGCGCCAGCAGCCCGGACAGGTCCTCTGGAAACACCATATATTTT
d_call: TRBD1; v_call: TRBV28; clone_size: .; j_call: TRBJ1-2; cdr3_aa: CASRWTGPVGYTF; cdr3_nt: TGTGCCAGCAGATGGACAGGCCCCGTTGGCTACACCTTC
d_call: TRBD2; v_call: TRBV5-1; clone_size: .; j_call: TRBJ2-1; cdr3_aa: CASSLTSGGAYNEQFF; cdr3_nt: TGCGCCAGCAGCTTAACTAGCGGGGGAGCCTACAATGAGCAGTTCTTC
d_call: .; v_call: TRBV2; clone_size: .; j_call: TRBJ2-7; cdr3_aa: CASRLGAVYEQYF; cdr3_nt: TGTGCCAGCCGACTTGGGGCGGTCTACGAGCAGTACTTC
d_call: TRBD2; v_call: TRBV7-9; clone_size: once; j_call: TRBJ2-7; cdr3_aa: CASSLVSGPYEQYF; cdr3_nt: TGTGCCAGCAGCTTAGTTAGCGGGCCCTACGAGCAGTACTTC
d_call: TRBD1; v_call: TRBV5-4; clone_size: .; j_call: TRBJ2-1; cdr3_aa: CASSLVGTGNEQFF; cdr3_nt: TGTGCCAGCAGCTTGGTGGGGACAGGCAATGAGCAGTTCTTC
d_call: TRBD1; v_call: TRBV4-2; clone_size: .; j_call: TRBJ2-7; cdr3_aa: CASSPGSGQGFQEQYF; cdr3_nt: TGTGCCAGCAGCCCAGGATCGGGACAGGGCTTTCAAGAGCAGTACTTC
d_call: TRBD1; v_call: TRBV20-1; clone_size: .; j_call: TRBJ2-3; cdr3_aa: CSAYRGDTQYF; cdr3_nt: TGCAGTGCATACAGGGGGGATACGCAGTATTTT
d_call: .; v_call: TRBV19; clone_size: .; j_call: TRBJ2-1; cdr3_aa: CASSIDNGRDEQFF; cdr3_nt: TGTGCCAGTAGTATAGATAATGGCAGGGATGAGCAGTTCTTC